These 20 T cell receptor beta chains originate from one sample sequenced in a study of regulatory T cells in long-lasting Graves disease. Arm-PCR of CDR3 regions and iRepertoire HTBI primers were used to build TCR beta libraries. A single record per CDR3 protein comes from TCRdb applying MiXCR to the multiplex PCR reads. The table has 520,000 or so distinct CDR3 sequences, more than 10% seen once. Described time point: newly diagnosed GD, antithyroid drugs for less than 3 months. The TCR library was prepared using RNA isolated from PBMCs. Another study also made use of these data, one on T cells in Graves' hyperthyroidism and ophthalmopathy.

The specimen comprised peripheral blood mononuclear cells (PBMCs), sampled at new diagnosis, from a patient treated with antithyroid drugs. These TCRs come from a woman in her twenties or thirties with Graves disease.

This clonotype was observed at least ten times. The chain joins TRBV18 to TRBJ1-1; D ambiguous. The V gene's germline CDR1 is KGHSH and CDR2 LQKENI. The CDR3 has 13 amino acids. The ends were cut back, 2 bases at V and 5 bases at J, with 9 bases in the middle. The CDR3 loop is CASSPGMRTEAFF. CDR3 nucleotide sequence: TGTGCCAGCTCACCAGGGATGAGAACTGAAGCTTTCTTT.

This clonotype was seen at least ten times. The V call is TRBV5-6, the J call TRBJ2-3; a weak D match, TRBD1 (5 bases). The CDR3 is 15 amino acids. Trimming pared 4 bases from V and 1 base from J, leaving 13 bases between. Germline V lookup: CDR1 SGHDT, CDR2 YYEEEE. The CDR3 sequence is CASSDSGLGTDTQYF. CDR3 coding DNA: TGTGCCAGCAGCGACTCAGGGCTCGGCACAGATACGCAGTATTTT.

Ten or more counts support this clonotype. The gene calls are TRBV13 and TRBJ2-7, with 12 bases that match TRBD2. Germline CDR1 PRHDT, CDR2 FYEKMQ (reference sequence). The junction had 17 bases not matched to a gene; V was cut back by 5 bases and J by 6 bases. The CDR3 extends over 18 amino acids. The CDR3 loop is CASSLGLAGRLRGGEQYF. The DNA of the CDR3 is TGTGCCAGCAGCCTCGGACTAGCGGGACGTCTAAGGGGTGGCGAGCAGTACTTC.

This clonotype was detected many times. J is TRBJ2-2 and V is TRBV11-3; possibly TRBD1 or TRBD2 for D (5 bases each). The germline V gene encodes CDR1 SGHNT and CDR2 YENEEA. This CDR3 has 16 residues. V dropped 1 base and J dropped 5 bases, with 14 bases sitting between them. The CDR3 loop reads CASSLGGDLITGELFF. CDR3 sequence (DNA): TGTGCCAGCAGCTTAGGAGGGGACCTTATTACCGGGGAGCTGTTTTTT.

The chain carries TRBV7-9 and TRBJ2-1; no clear D gene. V was shortened by 5 bases and J by 5 bases, with 10 bases between the two germline ends. Germline V CDR1 and CDR2: SEHNR, FQNEAQ (reference sequence). This CDR3 has 13 amino acids. The CDR3 loop is CASSPTEHNEQFF. The DNA of the CDR3 is TGTGCCAGCAGCCCCACCGAGCACAATGAGCAGTTCTTC.

In its sample, this clonotype was seen a few times. V and J are TRBV6-1 and TRBJ2-7; 7 bases are a match to TRBD2. V trimming: 7 bases; J trimming: 0 bases; junction bases outside the gene matches: 6. The germline CDR1 and CDR2 sequences are MNHNS and SASEGT. The CDR3 totals 14 residues. The CDR3 DNA is TGTGCCAGCAAGCGGGACCGTCGCTCCTACGAGCAGTACTTC. Amino acid sequence: CASKRDRRSYEQYF.

This clonotype came up many times. The chain carries TRBV7-9 and TRBJ1-6, with D possibly being TRBD1 (5 bases). V lost 1 base to trimming and J lost 9 bases, with 22 bases between them. The CDR3 has 18 residues. CDR1 is SEHNR, CDR2 FQNEAQ, per germline (reference sequence). CDR3 sequence reads: CASSLEAYPFRQTSPLHF. CDR3 in DNA: TGTGCCAGCAGCTTAGAGGCATACCCCTTCCGACAGACTTCACCCCTCCACTTT.

This clonotype was observed many times. The rearrangement joins TRBV11-2 to TRBJ1-1; D gene uncertain. Germline loops: CDR1 SGHAT, CDR2 FQNNGV. The V gene lost 5 bases and the J gene lost 3 bases, with 13 bases spanning the gap. The CDR3 covers 14 residues. The chain's CDR3 is CASSLQWKDTEAFF. DNA of the CDR3: TGTGCCAGCAGCCTACAGTGGAAGGACACTGAAGCTTTCTTT.

This clonotype came up many times. The chain is built from TRBV19 and TRBJ1-4; TRBD1 might be the D (5 bases). CDR1 LNHDA and CDR2 SQIVND come from the germline V gene (reference sequence). The V end was cut by 5 bases, the J end by 10 bases, with 20 bases between. The CDR3 extends over 15 amino acids. The CDR3 nucleotides are TGTGCCAGTAGTGAGAATCCCCGGAGCGGGGGAAAACTGTTTTTT. Amino acids: CASSENPRSGGKLFF.

This clonotype was seen ten or more times. This chain joins TRBV6-1 and TRBJ1-6, with 7 bases matching TRBD1. The V gene end was trimmed by 3 bases and the J gene end by 5 bases; junction bases not matched to a gene: 1. Per germline, CDR1 MNHNS and CDR2 SASEGT. CDR3 length: 14 residues. The CDR3 region has the DNA TGTGCCAGCAGTGACGGGACAGATAATTCACCCCTCCACTTT. Translated: CASSDGTDNSPLHF.

This clonotype has at least ten counts. The gene calls are TRBV7-2 and TRBJ2-1; the match to TRBD1 covers 8 bases. The CDR3 extends over 20 amino acids. Germline V gene data show CDR1 as SGHTA and CDR2 as FQGNSA. V was pared by 5 bases and J by 0 bases, with 18 bases of the junction left unmatched. CDR3 region: CASSQPRDRSTQLSYNEQFF. CDR3 DNA sequence: TGTGCCAGCAGCCAGCCCCGGGACAGGAGCACTCAACTCTCCTACAATGAGCAGTTCTTC.

Of note for this clonotype: Since a much larger clone is just one base distant, this may be a read error. This rearrangement joins TRBV30 to TRBJ2-7; D is unresolved. CDR1 GTSNPN and CDR2 SVGIG come from the germline V gene (reference sequence). This CDR3 is 11 amino acids long. CDR3 nucleotides: TGTGCCTTGAGTGTAGGGTCTTGGCAGTACTTC. The encoded protein is CALSVGSWQYF.

The V call is TRBV7-6, the J call TRBJ2-1; TRBD2 agrees at 8 bases. Germline CDR1 SGHVS, CDR2 FNYEAQ. Germline trimming cut 5 bases from V and 8 bases from J; bases unmatched to any gene: 17. The CDR3 has 17 residues. CDR3 in DNA: TGTGCCAGCAGCCTCGAGAAGGCTAGCGGGTTTGGGGATGAGCAGTTCTTC. The encoded protein is CASSLEKASGFGDEQFF.

This clonotype was recorded at least ten times. This chain connects TRBV27 to TRBJ2-7; 7 bases line up with TRBD1. Germline V gene data show CDR1 as MNHEY and CDR2 as SMNVEV (reference sequence). There are 13 residues in the CDR3. V lost 3 bases, J lost 8 bases, and 7 bases stayed unmatched. This chain's CDR3 is CASSFTGAVKQYF. The CDR3 nucleotides are TGTGCCAGCAGTTTTACAGGGGCTGTCAAGCAGTACTTC.

On this clonotype: A much bigger clone sits one base away, suggesting this may be a read error. V and J are TRBV20-1 and TRBJ2-1; 10 nucleotides match TRBD2. The length of the CDR3 is 13 residues. Germline loops: CDR1 DFQATT, CDR2 SNEGSKA (reference sequence). V was clipped by 3 bases and J by 10 bases; unmatched bases: 6. CDR3 DNA: TGCAGTGCTAGGGCTAGCGGGGGCTACGAGCAGTTCTTC. Amino acids: CSARASGGYEQFF.

This chain links TRBV2 with TRBJ2-1, with TRBD1 identical over 11 bases. Germline lookup yields CDR1 SNHLY and CDR2 FYNNEI. This CDR3 contains 13 residues. V was clipped by 6 bases and J by 7 bases; unmatched bases: 2. Written as DNA, the CDR3 is TGTGCCAGCAGGGACAGGGGGCTAAATGAGCAGTTCTTC. It is translated as CASRDRGLNEQFF.

This clonotype was detected many times. The rearrangement links TRBV28 to TRBJ2-7; no clear D gene. Per germline, CDR1 MDHEN and CDR2 SYDVKM. The CDR3 is made up of 18 amino acids. With 1 base removed from V and 0 bases from J, the gap between germline ends came to 19 bases. The CDR3 sequence is CASSLSPHEYVLSYEQYF. The CDR3 coding sequence is TGTGCCAGCAGTTTATCCCCACACGAATACGTCCTCTCCTACGAGCAGTACTTC.

In this sample, this clonotype turned up many times. J is TRBJ2-7 and V is TRBV28, with D possibly TRBD1 on 6 matching bases. The germline V and J ends were trimmed by 3 bases and 6 bases, with 15 bases remaining between them. Germline V CDR1 and CDR2: MDHEN, SYDVKM. The CDR3 contains 14 residues. The CDR3 spells CASSFARGKAEQYF. Written as DNA, the CDR3 is TGTGCCAGCAGTTTTGCCAGGGGTAAAGCCGAGCAGTACTTC. Together with reference TRBV28 and TRBJ2-7, the CDR3 gives the full variable domain: DVKVTQSSRYLVKRTGEKVFLECVQDMDHENMFWYRQDPGLGLRLIYFSYDVKMKEKGDIPEGYSVSREKKERFSLILESASTNQTSMYLCASSFARGKAEQYFGPGTRLTVT.

The V gene is TRBV29-1, the J gene TRBJ2-7; D could derive from TRBD1 or TRBD2 (6 bases each). The germline gives CDR1 SQVTM, CDR2 ANQGSEA. The CDR3 contains 15 residues. Trimming stripped 6 bases from V and 3 bases from J, with 21 bases between. CDR3 protein: CSVLGGSSGDYEQYF. The DNA of the CDR3 is TGCAGCGTACTAGGGGGGTCCTCGGGGGACTACGAGCAGTACTTC.

Comments on this clonotype: A much bigger clone sits one base away, suggesting this may be a read error. The chain couples TRBV30 to TRBJ1-2; 7 bases match TRBD1. CDR1 is GTSNPN and CDR2 is SVGIG in the germline V gene (reference sequence). V trimming: 1 base; J trimming: 8 bases; junction bases outside the gene matches: 13. The CDR3 contains 15 residues. For the CDR3, the DNA is TGTGCCTGGAGTGACCCGGGACAGCCCACTCACGGCTACACCTTC. Its protein product is CAWSDPGQPTHGYTF.